This TCR beta chain appears in the sequencing data of a study of blood T cell repertoires in COVID-19. Study information: The United States, Italy and Spain supplied acute and convalescent COVID-19 samples. The analysed material was cDNA or gDNA that came from T cells, B-cell-depleted T cells, or PBMCs.

V was shortened by 3 bases and J by 1 base, with 9 bases between the two germline ends. The CDR3 length is 13 residues. CDR1 and CDR2 from the germline V gene are SQVTM and ANQGSEA. Original processing methods: Amplifying reference gene primers gave estimates of nucleated cell counts. The method was immunoSEQ multiplex PCR; TCRdb's version includes in-frame clones alone and lacks a portion of them. For V, J and clone size, that table is used; D and trimming come from the DNA. This repertoire shows a few hundred thousand clones, roughly 87% found once; its top ten account for 3.5% to 5%. The sample holds one count of this clone.

The chain carries TRBV29-1 and TRBJ2-5; D is perhaps TRBD1 (6 bases). The sample was peripheral blood. The TCR comes from a woman between 40 and 55 years old who had recovered from COVID-19. The CDR3, as DNA: TGCAGCGTTGACAGGGGACCCCAAGAGACCCAGTACTTC. Amino acids: CSVDRGPQETQYF.